This T cell receptor (beta chain) emerged from a study of T cells in Graves' hyperthyroidism and ophthalmopathy. Trimming removed 6 bases from V and 2 bases from J; junction bases left unmatched: 5. The CDR3 covers 14 residues. Amplification of TCR beta CDR3 regions was performed using RNA transcripts as template. The HTBI primer set was used in a first-round RT-PCR of the TCR CDR3. TCRdb processed the multiplex PCR reads anew with MiXCR; each CDR3 protein has one entry. The repertoire holds roughly 580,000 distinct CDR3 sequences, with roughly 14% as singletons. This clonotype was picked up many times.

The TCR comes from a young woman with Graves' hyperthyroidism that later progressed to Graves' ophthalmopathy. Specimen: blood. The chain uses TRBV12-3 or TRBV12-4 and TRBJ2-3; 7 nucleotides line up with TRBD2. Here the CDR3 DNA reads TGTGCCAGCAGATATGGGACTAACACAGATACGCAGTATTTT. Translating it yields CASRYGTNTDTQYF.